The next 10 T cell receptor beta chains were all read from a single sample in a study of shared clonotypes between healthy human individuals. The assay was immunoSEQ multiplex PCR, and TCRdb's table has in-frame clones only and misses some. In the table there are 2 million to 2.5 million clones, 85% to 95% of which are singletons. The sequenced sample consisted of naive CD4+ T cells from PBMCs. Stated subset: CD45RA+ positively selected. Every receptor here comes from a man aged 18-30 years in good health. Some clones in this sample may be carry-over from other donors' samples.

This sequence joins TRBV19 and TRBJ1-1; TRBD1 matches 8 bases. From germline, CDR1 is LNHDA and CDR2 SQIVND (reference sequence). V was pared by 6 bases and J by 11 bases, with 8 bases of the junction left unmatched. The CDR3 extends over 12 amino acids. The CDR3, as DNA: TGTGCCAGTAGGGACAGGGCGACGGGGGCTTTCTTT. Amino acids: CASRDRATGAFF.

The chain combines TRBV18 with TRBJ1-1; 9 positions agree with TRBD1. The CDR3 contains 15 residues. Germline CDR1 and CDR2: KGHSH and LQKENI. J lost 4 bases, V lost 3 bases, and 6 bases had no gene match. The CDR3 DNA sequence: TGTGCCAGCTCACCCGCGACAGGGGGAGGCACTGAAGCTTTCTTT. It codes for CASSPATGGGTEAFF.

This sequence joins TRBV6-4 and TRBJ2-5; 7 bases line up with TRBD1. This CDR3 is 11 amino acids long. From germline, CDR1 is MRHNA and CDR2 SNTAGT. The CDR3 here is CARGQRETQYF. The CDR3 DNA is TGTGCTCGGGGACAGAGGGAGACCCAGTACTTC.

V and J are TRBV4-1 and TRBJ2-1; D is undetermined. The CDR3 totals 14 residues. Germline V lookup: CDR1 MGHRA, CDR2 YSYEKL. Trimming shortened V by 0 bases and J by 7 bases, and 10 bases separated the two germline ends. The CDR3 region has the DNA TGCGCCAGCAGCCAAGAGCGAACCCCTAATGAGCAGTTCTTC. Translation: CASSQERTPNEQFF.

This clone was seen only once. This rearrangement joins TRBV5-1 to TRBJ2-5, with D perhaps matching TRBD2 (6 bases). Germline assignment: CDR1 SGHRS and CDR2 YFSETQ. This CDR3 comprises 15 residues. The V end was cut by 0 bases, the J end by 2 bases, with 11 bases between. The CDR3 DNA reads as TGCGCCAGCAGCTTGGGGAGGGGATTACAAGAGACCCAGTACTTC. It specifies CASSLGRGLQETQYF.

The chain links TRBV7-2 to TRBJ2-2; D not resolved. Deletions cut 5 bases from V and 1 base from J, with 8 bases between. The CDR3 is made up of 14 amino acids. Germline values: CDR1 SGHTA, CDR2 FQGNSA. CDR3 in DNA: TGTGCCAGCAGCCCCCGACAGAACACCGGGGAGCTGTTTTTT. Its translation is CASSPRQNTGELFF. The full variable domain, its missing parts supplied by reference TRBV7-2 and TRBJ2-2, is GAGVSQSPSNKVTEKGKDVELRCDPISGHTALYWYRQSLGQGLEFLIYFQGNSAPDKSGLPSDRFSAERTGGSVSTLTIQRTQQEDSAVYLCASSPRQNTGELFFGEGSRLTVL.

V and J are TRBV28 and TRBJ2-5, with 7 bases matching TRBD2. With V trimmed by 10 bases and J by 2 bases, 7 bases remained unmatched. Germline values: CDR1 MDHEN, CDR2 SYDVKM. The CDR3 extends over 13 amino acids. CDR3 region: CANSGGSQETQYF. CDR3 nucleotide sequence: TGTGCCAACTCCGGGGGGAGTCAAGAGACCCAGTACTTC.

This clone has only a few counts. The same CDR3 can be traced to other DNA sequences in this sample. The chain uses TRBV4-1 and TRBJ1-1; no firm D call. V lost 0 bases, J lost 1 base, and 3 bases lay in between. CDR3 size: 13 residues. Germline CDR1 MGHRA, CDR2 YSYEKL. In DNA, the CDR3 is TGCGCCAGCAGCCAAGATTGGAACACTGAAGCTTTCTTT. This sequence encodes CASSQDWNTEAFF.

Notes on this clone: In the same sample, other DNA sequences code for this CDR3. The CDR3: CASSSGRTTNEKLFF. The DNA for the CDR3 is TGCGCCAGCAGCTCGGGAAGGACAACTAATGAAAAACTGTTTTTT. V is TRBV5-1 and J is TRBJ1-4, with D hard to call. The ends were cut back, 3 bases at V and 0 bases at J, with 9 bases in the middle. Germline V lookup: CDR1 SGHRS, CDR2 YFSETQ. The length of the CDR3 is 15 residues.

The DNA of the CDR3 is TGTGCCAGCACCGGGACTAGCGGGAGGGGAGAGCAGTTCTTC. As protein: CASTGTSGRGEQFF. J is TRBJ2-1 and V is TRBV6-1, with 16 bases identical to TRBD2. The CDR3 has 14 amino acids. Trimming took 7 bases from V and 10 from J; bases not matched to a gene: 4. Germline V gene sequence: CDR1 MNHNS, CDR2 SASEGT.